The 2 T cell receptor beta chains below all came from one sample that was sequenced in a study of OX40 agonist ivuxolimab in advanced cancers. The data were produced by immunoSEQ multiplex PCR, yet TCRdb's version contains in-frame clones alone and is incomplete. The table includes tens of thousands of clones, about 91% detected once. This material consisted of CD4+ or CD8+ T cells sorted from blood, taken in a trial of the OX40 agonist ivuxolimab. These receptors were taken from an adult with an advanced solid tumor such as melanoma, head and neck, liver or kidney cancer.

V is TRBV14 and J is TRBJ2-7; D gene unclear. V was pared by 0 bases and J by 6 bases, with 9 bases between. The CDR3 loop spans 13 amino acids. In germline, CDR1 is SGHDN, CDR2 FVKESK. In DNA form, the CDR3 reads TGTGCCAGCAGCCAAGACTTTTTTTCCGAGCAGTACTTC. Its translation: CASSQDFFSEQYF.

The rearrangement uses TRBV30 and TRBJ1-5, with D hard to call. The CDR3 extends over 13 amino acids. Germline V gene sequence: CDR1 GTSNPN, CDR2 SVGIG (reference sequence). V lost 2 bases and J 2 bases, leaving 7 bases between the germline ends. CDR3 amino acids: CAWSTRGNQPQHF. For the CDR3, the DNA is TGTGCCTGGAGTACCCGGGGCAATCAGCCCCAGCATTTT.